This record concerns one T cell receptor beta chain sequence. Antigen specificity is unknown. The data stem from a study of T cell responses to AZD1222 COVID-19 vaccine. Whole-study context: Second-dose recipients at about 4 or about 12 weeks were treated as one pooled group. Study results and caveats: Repertoire samples came only from after the peak T cell response. Spike-wide vaccine-associated CD4 TCRs dominated at 160-218 and 743-854. Mostly white British, mostly female donors; authors suggested clonal diversity may be underestimated.

Only in-frame clones appear in the TCRdb table, and some are missing; sequencing was by immunoSEQ multiplex PCR. Among roughly 130,000 clones listed, more than 85% were seen once. Germline V gives CDR1 MNHEY, CDR2 SMNVEV (reference sequence). The CDR3 consists of 14 residues. With 2 bases removed from V and 4 bases from J, the gap between germline ends came to 11 bases. The sequence derives from an adult in good health. V is TRBV27 and J is TRBJ1-2; tentatively, D is TRBD1 (5 bases). The starting material was peripheral blood, obtained on day 0 of AZD1222 vaccination. The CDR3 region is CASSLRQGVYGYTF. The CDR3 DNA is TGTGCCAGCAGTTTACGGCAGGGAGTCTATGGCTACACCTTC.